This record concerns one T cell receptor beta chain sequence. The source of the sample is a study of T cells expressing NK-cell markers. CDR3 length: 15 residues. The germline CDR1 and CDR2 sequences are SGHRS and YFSETQ. Each CDR3 protein gets one entry in TCRdb, which reprocessed the 5' RACE reads and gives no DNA. With fewer than 400,000 distinct CDR3 sequences in the sample, the ten largest clones hold about 10%. The sequence derives from a woman in her forties or fifties in good health. V and J are TRBV5-1 and TRBJ2-2. The material sequenced was blood T cells: a sorted CD56 or NKG2C T cell subset, CD4+ or CD8+ T cells, or bulk PBMC T cells (not recorded which). This CDR3 reads CASSLVEGSTGELFF.